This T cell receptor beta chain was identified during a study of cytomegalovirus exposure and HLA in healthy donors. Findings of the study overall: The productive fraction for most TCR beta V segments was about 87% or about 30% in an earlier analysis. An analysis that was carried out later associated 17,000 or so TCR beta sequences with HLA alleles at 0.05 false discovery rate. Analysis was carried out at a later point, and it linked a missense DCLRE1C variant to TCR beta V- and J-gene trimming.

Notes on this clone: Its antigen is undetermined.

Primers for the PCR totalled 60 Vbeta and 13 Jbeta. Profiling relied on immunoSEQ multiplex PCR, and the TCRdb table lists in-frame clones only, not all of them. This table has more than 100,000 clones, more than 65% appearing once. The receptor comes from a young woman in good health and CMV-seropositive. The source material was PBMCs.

For the CDR3, the DNA is TGCGCCAGCAGCCCCGGGGTCCAAGAGACCCAGTACTTC. This translates into CASSPGVQETQYF. The chain uses TRBV5-1 and TRBJ2-5, with D tentatively TRBD2 (5 bases). Between the trimmed V and J ends, which lost 4 bases and 1 base, there was a span of 8 bases. This CDR3 region has 13 residues. In germline, CDR1 is SGHRS, CDR2 YFSETQ.